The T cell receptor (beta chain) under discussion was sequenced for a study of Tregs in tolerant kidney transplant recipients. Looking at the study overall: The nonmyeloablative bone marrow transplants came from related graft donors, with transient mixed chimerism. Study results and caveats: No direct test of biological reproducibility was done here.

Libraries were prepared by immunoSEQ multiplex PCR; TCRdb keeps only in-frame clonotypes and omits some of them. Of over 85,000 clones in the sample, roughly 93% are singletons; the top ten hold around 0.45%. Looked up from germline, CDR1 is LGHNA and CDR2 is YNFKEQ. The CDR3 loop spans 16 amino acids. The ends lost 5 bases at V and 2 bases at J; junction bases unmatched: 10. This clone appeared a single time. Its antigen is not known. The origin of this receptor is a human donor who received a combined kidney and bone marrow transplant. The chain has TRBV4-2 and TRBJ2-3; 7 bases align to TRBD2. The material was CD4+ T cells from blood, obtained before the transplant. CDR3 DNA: TGTGCCAGCAGCATGGGGGGGAGGTTAACCACAGATACGCAGTATTTT. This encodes CASSMGGRLTTDTQYF.